This T cell receptor beta chain originates from a study of T-cell reconstitution after alpha-beta-depleted transplantation in children. Findings of the study overall: Expanded graft clones numbering several hundred reportedly gave rise to alpha-beta T cells about two months after transplant.

This clonotype showed up just a few times. The antigen remains undetermined. There are 13 residues in the CDR3. Germline-derived CDR1 and CDR2 are DFQATT and SNEGSKA (reference sequence). Unmatched junction bases numbered 3, after V lost 1 base and J lost 4 bases. Using unique molecular identifiers, the investigators prepared the TCRbeta library. TCRdb reprocessed the PCR reads with MiXCR, giving one entry per CDR3 protein. The sample lists about 200,000 distinct CDR3 sequences, approximately 8.4% occurring once. This TCR derives from a male patient aged 2-15 years who had a stem cell transplant for acute myeloid leukemia, so the T cells may come from the graft donor. The starting material was PBMCs, mostly from graft donor cells, obtained 360 days after TCRalphabeta/CD19-depleted stem cell transplant. The chain links TRBV20-1 to TRBJ2-5, with 7 bases that match TRBD1. CDR3 protein: CSARVSGGETQYF. The CDR3 bases are TGCAGTGCTAGAGTGTCAGGGGGAGAGACCCAGTACTTC.